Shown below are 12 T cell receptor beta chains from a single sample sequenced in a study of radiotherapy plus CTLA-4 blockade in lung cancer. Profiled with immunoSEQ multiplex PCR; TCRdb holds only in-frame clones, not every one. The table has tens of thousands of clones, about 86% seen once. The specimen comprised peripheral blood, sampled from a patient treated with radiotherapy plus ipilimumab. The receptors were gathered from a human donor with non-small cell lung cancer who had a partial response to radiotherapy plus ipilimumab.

CDR3 sequence reads: CASSLGDTPNYGYTF. The CDR3 nucleotides read TGTGCCAGCAGTTTGGGGGACACCCCCAACTATGGCTACACCTTC. The V and J genes are TRBV28 and TRBJ1-2; D is perhaps TRBD1 (6 bases). This CDR3 is 15 amino acids long. The V end lost 3 bases, the J end lost 2 bases, and 13 bases lay between the germline ends. Germline lookup yields CDR1 MDHEN and CDR2 SYDVKM.

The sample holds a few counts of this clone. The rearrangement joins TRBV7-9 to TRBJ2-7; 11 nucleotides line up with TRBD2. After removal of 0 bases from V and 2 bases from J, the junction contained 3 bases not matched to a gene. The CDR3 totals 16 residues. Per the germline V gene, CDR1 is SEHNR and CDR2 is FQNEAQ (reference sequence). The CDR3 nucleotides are TGTGCCAGCAGCTTAGCTAGCGGGAGGGCCGCCTACGAGCAGTACGTC. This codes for CASSLASGRAAYEQYV.

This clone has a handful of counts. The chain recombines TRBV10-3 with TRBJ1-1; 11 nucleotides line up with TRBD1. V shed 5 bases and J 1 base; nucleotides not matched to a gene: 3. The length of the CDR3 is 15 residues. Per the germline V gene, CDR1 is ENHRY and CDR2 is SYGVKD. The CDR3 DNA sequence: TGTGCCATCAGTTGGACAGGGGGCAAGAACACTGAAGCTTTCTTT. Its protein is CAISWTGGKNTEAFF.

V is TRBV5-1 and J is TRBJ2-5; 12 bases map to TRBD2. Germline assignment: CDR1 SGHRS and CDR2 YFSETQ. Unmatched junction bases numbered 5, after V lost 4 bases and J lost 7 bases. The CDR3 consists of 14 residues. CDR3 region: CASSVTSGSGTQYF. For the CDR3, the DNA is TGCGCCAGCAGCGTGACTAGCGGGAGTGGGACCCAGTACTTC.

CDR3 sequence: CASSRGGSSYNEQFF. The CDR3 DNA is TGTGCCAGTAGTAGGGGCGGGAGCTCCTACAATGAGCAGTTCTTC. The chain links TRBV19 to TRBJ2-1; 7 bases are shared with TRBD2. V shed 4 bases and J 0 bases; nucleotides not matched to a gene: 3. This CDR3 comprises 15 residues. The germline gives CDR1 LNHDA, CDR2 SQIVND (reference sequence). Full variable domain (rest looked up from reference TRBV19 and TRBJ2-1): DGGITQSPKYLFRKEGQNVTLSCEQNLNHDAMYWYRQDPGQGLRLIYYSQIVNDFQKGDIAEGYSVSREKKESFPLTVTSAQKNPTAFYLCASSRGGSSYNEQFFGPGTRLTVL.

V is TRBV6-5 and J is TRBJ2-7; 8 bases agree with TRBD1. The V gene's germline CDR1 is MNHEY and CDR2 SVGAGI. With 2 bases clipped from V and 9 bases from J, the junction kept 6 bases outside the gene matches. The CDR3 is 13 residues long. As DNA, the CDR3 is TGTGCCAGCAGTTACAAGGACAGGGAGCCGCAGTACTTC. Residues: CASSYKDREPQYF.

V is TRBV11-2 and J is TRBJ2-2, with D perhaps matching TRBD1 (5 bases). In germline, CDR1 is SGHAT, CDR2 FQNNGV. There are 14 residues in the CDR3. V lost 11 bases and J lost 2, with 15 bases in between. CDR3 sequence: CAQGASPNTGELFF. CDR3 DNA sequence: TGTGCCCAAGGGGCGTCGCCCAACACCGGGGAGCTGTTTTTT.

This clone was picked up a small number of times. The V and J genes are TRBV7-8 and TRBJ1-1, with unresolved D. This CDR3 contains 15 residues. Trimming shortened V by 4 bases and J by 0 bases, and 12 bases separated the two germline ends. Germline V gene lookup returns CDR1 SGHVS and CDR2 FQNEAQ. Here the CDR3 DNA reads TGTGCCAGCAGCTATCAATGGGCCATGAACACTGAAGCTTTCTTT. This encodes CASSYQWAMNTEAFF.

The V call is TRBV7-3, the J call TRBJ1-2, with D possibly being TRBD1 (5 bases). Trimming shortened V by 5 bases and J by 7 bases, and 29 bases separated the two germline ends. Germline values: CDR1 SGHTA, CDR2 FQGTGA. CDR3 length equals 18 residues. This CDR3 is CASSQRGDREGLSGGYTF. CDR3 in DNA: TGTGCCAGCAGCCAACGGGGGGACCGGGAGGGACTATCAGGTGGCTACACCTTC.

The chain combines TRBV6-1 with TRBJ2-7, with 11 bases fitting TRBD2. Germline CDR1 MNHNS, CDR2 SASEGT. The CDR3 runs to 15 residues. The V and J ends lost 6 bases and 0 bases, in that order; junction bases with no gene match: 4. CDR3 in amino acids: CASRPTSGDSYEQYF. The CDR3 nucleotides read TGTGCCAGCAGGCCGACTAGCGGGGACTCCTACGAGCAGTACTTC.

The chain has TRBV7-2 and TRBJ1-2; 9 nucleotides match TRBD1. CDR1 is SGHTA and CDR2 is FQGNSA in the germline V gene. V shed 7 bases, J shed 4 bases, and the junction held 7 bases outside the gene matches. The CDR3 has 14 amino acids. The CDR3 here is CASNRDRVGYGYTF. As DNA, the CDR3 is TGTGCCAGCAACCGGGACAGGGTGGGCTATGGCTACACCTTC.

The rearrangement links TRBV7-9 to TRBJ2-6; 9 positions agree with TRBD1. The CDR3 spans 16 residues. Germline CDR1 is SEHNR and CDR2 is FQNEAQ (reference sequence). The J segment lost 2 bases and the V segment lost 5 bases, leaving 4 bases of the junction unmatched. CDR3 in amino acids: CASSPGTGTGANVLTF. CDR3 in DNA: TGTGCCAGCAGCCCTGGGACAGGGACTGGGGCCAACGTCCTGACTTTC.